This T cell receptor beta chain was captured in a study of T cells in Graves' hyperthyroidism and ophthalmopathy. Used for diagnoses were clinical symptoms, serum thyroxine and TRAb, thyroid ultrasound and orbital computed tomography. Amplification targeted TCR beta CDR3 regions from RNA transcripts. The HTBI primer set drove a first-round RT-PCR of the TCR CDR3. TCRdb redid the calling of the multiplex PCR reads with MiXCR, one entry per CDR3 protein. In the table there are approximately 300,000 distinct CDR3 sequences, 17% of which are singletons. Trimming took 5 bases from V and 4 from J; bases not matched to a gene: 7. This CDR3 is 14 amino acids long. Per germline, CDR1 SQVTM and CDR2 ANQGSEA.

This TCR was sampled from a woman aged 55-70 years with Graves' ophthalmopathy. The V call is TRBV29-1, the J call TRBJ1-4, with 7 bases identical to TRBD1. The sample was blood. CDR3 nucleotides: TGCAGCGTTCCAATCGGGACAGATAATGAAAAACTGTTTTTT. Amino acid sequence: CSVPIGTDNEKLFF.